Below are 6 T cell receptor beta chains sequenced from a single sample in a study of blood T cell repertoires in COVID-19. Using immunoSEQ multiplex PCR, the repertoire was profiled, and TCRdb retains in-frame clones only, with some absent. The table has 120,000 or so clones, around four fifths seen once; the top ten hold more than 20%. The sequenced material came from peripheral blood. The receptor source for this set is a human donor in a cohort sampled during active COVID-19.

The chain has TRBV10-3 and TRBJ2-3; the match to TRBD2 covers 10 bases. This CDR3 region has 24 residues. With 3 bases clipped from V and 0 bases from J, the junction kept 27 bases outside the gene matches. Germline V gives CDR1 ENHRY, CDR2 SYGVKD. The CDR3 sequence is CAISEPIVRGASGSARASTDTQYF. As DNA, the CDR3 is TGTGCCATCAGTGAACCGATCGTCAGGGGGGCTAGCGGGAGCGCTCGTGCTAGCACAGATACGCAGTATTTT.

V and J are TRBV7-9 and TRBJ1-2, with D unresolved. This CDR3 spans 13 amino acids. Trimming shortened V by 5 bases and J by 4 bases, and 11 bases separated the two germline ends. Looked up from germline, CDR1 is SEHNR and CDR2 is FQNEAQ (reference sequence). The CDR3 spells CASSPSQIYGYTF. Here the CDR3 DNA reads TGTGCCAGCAGCCCGTCGCAGATCTATGGCTACACCTTC.

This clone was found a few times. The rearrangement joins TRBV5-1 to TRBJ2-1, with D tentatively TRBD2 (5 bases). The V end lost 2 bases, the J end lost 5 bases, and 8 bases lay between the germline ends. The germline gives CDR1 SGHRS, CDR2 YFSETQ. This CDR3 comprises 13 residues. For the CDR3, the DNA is TGCGCCAGCAGCTTCCGGGAAAACAATGAGCAGTTCTTC. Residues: CASSFRENNEQFF.

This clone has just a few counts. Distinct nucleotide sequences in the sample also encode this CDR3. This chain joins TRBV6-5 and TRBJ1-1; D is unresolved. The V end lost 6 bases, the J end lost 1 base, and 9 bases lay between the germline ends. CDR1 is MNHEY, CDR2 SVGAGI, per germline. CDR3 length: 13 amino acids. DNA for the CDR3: TGTGCCAGCAGCAGGCAGAGGAACACTGAAGCTTTCTTT. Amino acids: CASSRQRNTEAFF.

CDR3 region: CASSPRSPGLPYNEQFF. CDR3 nucleotides: TGCGCCAGCAGCCCTCGATCGCCGGGACTACCCTACAATGAGCAGTTCTTC. The gene calls are TRBV4-1 and TRBJ2-1; 7 bases line up with TRBD2. The ends lost 4 bases at V and 2 bases at J; junction bases unmatched: 11. There are 17 residues in the CDR3. The V gene's germline CDR1 is MGHRA and CDR2 YSYEKL.

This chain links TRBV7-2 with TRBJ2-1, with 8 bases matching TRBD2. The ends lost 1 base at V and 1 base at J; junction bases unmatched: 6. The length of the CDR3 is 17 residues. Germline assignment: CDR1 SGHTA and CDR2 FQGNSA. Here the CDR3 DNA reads TGTGCCAGCAGCTTAGGGGGGCGGGAGGCATCCTACAATGAGCAGTTCTTC. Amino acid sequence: CASSLGGREASYNEQFF.